Following are 6 T cell receptor beta chains from one sample sequenced in a study of T cells in Graves' hyperthyroidism and ophthalmopathy. RNA transcripts served as the template for amplifying TCR beta CDR3 regions. First-round RT-PCR of the TCR CDR3 relied on the HTBI primer set. TCRdb processed the multiplex PCR reads anew with MiXCR; each CDR3 protein has one entry. The sample lists 450,000 to 650,000 distinct CDR3 sequences, 14% occurring once. The material sequenced was blood. Source of these receptors: a woman under 30 with Graves' ophthalmopathy.

This clonotype was counted at least ten times. The gene calls are TRBV12-3 or TRBV12-4 and TRBJ2-7; D unresolved. V dropped 0 bases and J dropped 2 bases, with 5 bases sitting between them. CDR3 length: 13 amino acids. The CDR3 region has the DNA TGTGCCAGCAGTTTAGCGATTACCTACGAGCAGTACTTC. It translates to CASSLAITYEQYF.

This clonotype was seen at least ten times. One end of the junction fails to match germline, which may point to a read error. The V and J genes are TRBV29-1 and TRBJ2-5; D is unclear. Germline V CDR1 and CDR2: SQVTM, ANQGSEA. The CDR3 extends over 13 amino acids. The CDR3 DNA reads TGCAGCTTTGACGTTGGCTATCAAGAGACCCAGTACTTC. This codes for CSFDVGYQETQYF.

V usage is TRBV24-1 and J usage is TRBJ2-1; TRBD1 agrees at 7 bases. The CDR3 sequence is 13 residues long. The trim removed 7 bases at V and 9 bases at J, leaving 8 bases unmatched. Germline CDR1 KGHDR, CDR2 SFDVKD. The CDR3 sequence: CATSPGQAGEQFF. Here the CDR3 DNA reads TGTGCCACCAGCCCAGGACAGGCGGGTGAGCAGTTCTTC.

This clonotype was seen many times. The chain is built from TRBV7-9 and TRBJ1-1, with a weak D call TRBD1 (5 bases). The germline V gene has CDR1 SEHNR and CDR2 FQNEAQ (reference sequence). Trimming took off 7 bases at V and 1 base at J, with 19 bases between the two ends. The length of the CDR3 is 16 residues. The CDR3 nucleotides read TGTGCCAGCATCATCGCGGGACTCCGAGGGAACACTGAAGCTTTCTTT. Protein sequence: CASIIAGLRGNTEAFF.

This clonotype was counted ten times or more. The genes are TRBV28 and TRBJ2-7; D might be TRBD2 (6 bases). Germline CDR1 and CDR2: MDHEN and SYDVKM. V lost 2 bases and J 2 bases, leaving 10 bases between the germline ends. This CDR3 region has 14 residues. The CDR3 loop is CASSLGRDPYEQYF. The CDR3 DNA reads TGTGCCAGCAGTTTAGGGCGGGATCCCTACGAGCAGTACTTC.

This clonotype was counted many times. The chain carries TRBV20-1 and TRBJ2-1, with D perhaps TRBD2 (7 bases). CDR1 and CDR2 from the germline V gene are DFQATT and SNEGSKA (reference sequence). The CDR3 covers 14 residues. Trimming cost V 5 bases and J 10 bases, with 21 bases left between them. The chain's CDR3 is CSAPRAGASWEQFF. The CDR3 coding sequence is TGCAGTGCTCCAAGGGCGGGGGCATCGTGGGAGCAGTTCTTC.